Listed below are T cell receptor beta chains from one sample, sequenced in a study of CD8 T cells in Susac syndrome. MiXCR, run by TCRdb on the immunoSEQ multiplex PCR reads, gives a single entry per CDR3 protein. Found here are about 170,000 distinct CDR3 sequences, around 96% of them singletons; the top ten hold about 0.12%. The sample comprised CD4+ T cells from PBMCs. The receptors were gathered from a human donor with Susac syndrome. Both conserved end residues are part of each CDR3. Each record gives: V gene, J gene, D gene, clone size, CDR3 protein, CDR3 DNA. The D gene is left open where the match is weak. Clone size is not always given. Where it is, it says once, few, many or a class for expanded clones.

TRBV4-3	TRBJ1-2	-	-	CASSQDPGTYYGYTF	TGCGCCAGCAGCCAAGACCCCGGGACGTACTATGGCTACACCTTC
TRBV12-3/TRBV12-4	TRBJ2-1	-	-	CATLLADYNEQFF	TGTGCCACCCTTTTAGCGGACTACAATGAGCAGTTCTTC
TRBV29-1	TRBJ1-6	-	-	CSVKDSSYNSPLHF	TGCAGCGTCAAGGATAGCTCCTATAATTCACCCCTCCACTTT
TRBV7-2	TRBJ2-1	TRBD2	-	CASNPGGAYNEQFF	TGTGCCAGCAACCCCGGGGGGGCTTACAATGAGCAGTTCTTC
TRBV6-2/TRBV6-3	TRBJ2-4	-	-	CASSDTRAKNIQYF	TGTGCCAGCAGCGATACAAGGGCCAAAAACATTCAGTACTTC
TRBV7-3	TRBJ2-7	TRBD1	-	CASSQGTGRVEQYF	TGTGCCAGCAGCCAAGGGACAGGCAGGGTTGAGCAGTACTTC
TRBV12-3/TRBV12-4	TRBJ1-5	TRBD1	-	CASSLTAGGNQPQHF	TGTGCCAGCAGTTTGACGGCAGGGGGTAATCAGCCCCAGCATTTT
TRBV5-1	TRBJ2-5	-	-	CASSEGKQFPSVETQYF	TGCGCCAGCAGCGAAGGGAAACAGTTTCCCTCGGTGGAGACCCAGTACTTC
TRBV9	TRBJ2-5	-	-	CASSVGKIEPQETQYF	TGTGCCAGCAGCGTAGGAAAGATTGAGCCTCAAGAGACCCAGTACTTC
TRBV4-1	TRBJ2-1	TRBD2	few	CASSQVGTSGTNEQFF	TGCGCCAGCAGCCAAGTTGGGACTAGCGGAACCAATGAGCAGTTCTTC